Below are 17 T cell receptor beta chains sequenced from a single sample in a study of T cell changes during pregnancy in multiple sclerosis. The data were produced by immunoSEQ multiplex PCR, yet TCRdb's version contains in-frame clones alone and is incomplete. The sample shows tens of thousands of clones, roughly 93% of them seen only once. The source material was peripheral blood, sampled in the third trimester of pregnancy. All receptors come from a female donor in good health, enrolled as a control in a pregnancy study.

This clone was counted a single time. CDR3 residues: CASSPQGPGGYTF. The CDR3 DNA sequence: TGTGCCAGCAGCCCACAGGGGCCGGGCGGCTACACCTTC. The chain joins TRBV6-5 to TRBJ1-2, with TRBD1 identical over 7 bases. The V and J ends lost 6 bases and 8 bases, in that order; junction bases with no gene match: 9. Germline CDR1 and CDR2: MNHEY and SVGAGI. This CDR3 region has 13 residues.

The CDR3 loop reads CASSARGSGRGNEQFF. Written as DNA, the CDR3 is TGTGCCAGCAGCGCTCGTGGTAGCGGAAGGGGCAATGAGCAGTTCTTC. The gene calls are TRBV7-9 and TRBJ2-1; D might be TRBD2 (6 bases). V gave up 5 bases and J gave up 6 bases, with 20 bases separating them. This CDR3 has 16 amino acids. Germline CDR1 SEHNR, CDR2 FQNEAQ (reference sequence).

This clone showed up just a few times. The chain couples TRBV18 to TRBJ1-5; D uncertain. Germline CDR1 KGHSH, CDR2 LQKENI. The CDR3 sequence is 15 residues long. V was pared by 0 bases and J by 0 bases, with 6 bases between. The CDR3 nucleotides are TGTGCCAGCTCACCACCGGGAGTTAGCAATCAGCCCCAGCATTTT. Protein sequence: CASSPPGVSNQPQHF.

J is TRBJ2-3 and V is TRBV7-2, with 7 bases aligning to TRBD2. The junction had 17 bases not matched to a gene; V was cut back by 5 bases and J by 3 bases. Germline V gene data show CDR1 as SGHTA and CDR2 as FQGNSA. This CDR3 has 18 amino acids. As DNA, the CDR3 is TGTGCCAGCAGCCAAGGTCGCGGGAGTGGATTAAGGACAGATACGCAGTATTTT. This gives the protein CASSQGRGSGLRTDTQYF.

The V call is TRBV4-2, the J call TRBJ2-3; 14 positions match TRBD2. The germline CDR1 and CDR2 sequences are LGHNA and YNFKEQ. The CDR3 has 18 residues. V dropped 3 bases and J dropped 3; count of bases not matched to a gene: 8. CDR3: CASSHGLAGGGLTDTQYF. CDR3 bases: TGTGCCAGCAGCCACGGACTAGCGGGAGGAGGTTTGACAGATACGCAGTATTTT.

The chain carries TRBV4-2 and TRBJ2-2; no definite D call. The CDR3 has 16 amino acids. V dropped 1 base and J dropped 3 bases, with 12 bases sitting between them. The germline gives CDR1 LGHNA, CDR2 YNFKEQ. The CDR3 sequence is CASSQVPDLDTGELFF. Written as DNA, the CDR3 is TGTGCCAGCAGCCAAGTTCCCGACTTAGACACCGGGGAGCTGTTTTTT.

The rearrangement links TRBV6-5 to TRBJ1-3; D gene uncertain. This CDR3 spans 13 amino acids. V was clipped by 0 bases and J by 9 bases, with 9 bases between them. CDR1 is MNHEY, CDR2 SVGAGI, per germline. CDR3 nucleotide sequence: TGTGCCAGCAGTTACTCGAGTGAGGCCACCATATATTTT. It is translated as CASSYSSEATIYF.

V gene TRBV6-5 combines with J gene TRBJ2-1; TRBD1 aligns across 8 bases. This CDR3 spans 16 amino acids. The V gene end was trimmed by 4 bases and the J gene end by 5 bases; junction bases not matched to a gene: 10. CDR1 and CDR2 (germline): MNHEY, SVGAGI. The chain's CDR3 is CASSSPGTGADNEQFF. CDR3 in DNA: TGTGCCAGCAGTTCCCCCGGGACAGGCGCCGACAATGAGCAGTTCTTC.

CDR3 in amino acids: CASSQAGGPETQYF. The CDR3 DNA reads TGCGCCAGCAGCCAAGCGGGAGGGCCAGAGACCCAGTACTTC. The V and J genes are TRBV4-1 and TRBJ2-5; 8 bases are a match to TRBD2. This CDR3 is built from 14 residues. The junction had 2 bases not matched to a gene; V was cut back by 1 base and J by 4 bases. Germline CDR1 MGHRA, CDR2 YSYEKL.

The chain is built from TRBV2 and TRBJ2-1, with TRBD2 matching over 10 bases. The CDR3 has 18 amino acids. After removal of 1 base from V and 8 bases from J, the junction contained 14 bases not matched to a gene. In germline, CDR1 is SNHLY, CDR2 FYNNEI. CDR3: CASSEDLRTSGVGDEQFF. The CDR3, as DNA: TGTGCCAGCAGTGAAGATCTCCGGACTAGCGGAGTGGGGGATGAGCAGTTCTTC.

This clone was seen just once. This rearrangement joins TRBV28 to TRBJ2-6; maybe TRBD1 (5 bases). Trimming pared 2 bases from V and 3 bases from J, leaving 8 bases between. The germline gives CDR1 MDHEN, CDR2 SYDVKM. CDR3 length: 15 residues. CDR3 nucleotide sequence: TGTGCCAGCAGTTTACAGGGTCTTGGGGCCAACGTCCTGACTTTC. It specifies CASSLQGLGANVLTF.

V and J are TRBV2 and TRBJ1-2; tentative D call: TRBD1 (6 bases). Trimming pared 5 bases from V and 8 bases from J, leaving 15 bases between. This CDR3 contains 13 residues. Germline CDR1 SNHLY, CDR2 FYNNEI. The CDR3 protein is CASSLGRGWGYTF. CDR3 sequence (DNA): TGTGCCAGCAGTCTAGGGAGGGGGTGGGGCTACACCTTC.

The V gene is TRBV28, the J gene TRBJ1-5; TRBD1 agrees at 9 bases. CDR3 length: 13 amino acids. Looked up from germline, CDR1 is MDHEN and CDR2 is SYDVKM. Trimming at V came to 11 bases and at J to 5 bases, leaving 7 bases not matched to a gene. In nucleotides, the CDR3 is TGTGCCTCTCACGGGGACAGGGATCAGCCCCAGCATTTT. As protein: CASHGDRDQPQHF.

The V call is TRBV9, the J call TRBJ1-2; 8 bases line up with TRBD1. The CDR3 totals 18 residues. Germline V gene sequence: CDR1 SGDLS, CDR2 YYNGEE. V shed 1 base, J shed 0 bases, and the junction held 11 bases outside the gene matches. In DNA, the CDR3 is TGTGCCAGCAGCGTATTCGTGGGACAGGATACCTCTAACTATGGCTACACCTTC. Amino acid sequence: CASSVFVGQDTSNYGYTF.

V is TRBV4-2 and J is TRBJ2-7, with 8 bases identical to TRBD2. CDR3 length equals 16 residues. CDR1 LGHNA and CDR2 YNFKEQ come from the germline V gene. The V gene end was trimmed by 0 bases and the J gene end by 6 bases; junction bases not matched to a gene: 10. CDR3: CASSQEYREGLSEQYF. For the CDR3, the DNA is TGTGCCAGCAGCCAAGAATATCGGGAGGGCCTAAGCGAGCAGTACTTC.

The CDR3 loop reads CASSSRSPTVISYEQYF. CDR3 in DNA: TGTGCCAGCAGCTCCCGAAGCCCCACCGTGATCTCCTACGAGCAGTACTTC. The chain is built from TRBV5-5 and TRBJ2-7; D is unresolved. The CDR3 is 17 residues long. Germline CDR1 SGHKS, CDR2 YYEKEE (reference sequence). V lost 3 bases to trimming and J lost 0 bases, with 19 bases between them. The complete variable domain, with remaining parts taken from reference TRBV5-5 and TRBJ2-7, reads DAGVTQSPTHLIKTRGQQVTLRCSPISGHKSVSWYQQVLGQGPQFIFQYYEKEERGRGNFPDRFSARQFPNYSSELNVNALLLGDSALYLCASSSRSPTVISYEQYFGPGTRLTVT.

The chain links TRBV5-1 to TRBJ2-7, with D tentatively TRBD2 (6 bases). CDR1 and CDR2 from the germline V gene are SGHRS and YFSETQ. This CDR3 has 15 amino acids. Trimming stripped 0 bases from V and 1 base from J, with 11 bases between. The CDR3 is CASSLVYGGSYEQYF. The CDR3 coding sequence is TGCGCCAGCAGCTTGGTCTACGGGGGTTCCTACGAGCAGTACTTC.